Below, 4 T cell receptor beta chains from the same sample are listed, as sequenced in a study of cytomegalovirus exposure and HLA in healthy donors. Primers: 60 Vbeta forward and 13 Jbeta reverse. Generated by immunoSEQ multiplex PCR, the TCRdb table keeps only in-frame clones and is missing some. The sample lists about 120,000 clones, around three quarters occurring once. Sequencing used PBMCs. The receptor source for this set is a man aged 30 to 39 in good health and CMV-seropositive.

This clone was observed a few times. The CDR3 here is CASVLSGTYEQYF. The DNA for the CDR3 is TGTGCCAGCGTTCTTAGCGGAACCTACGAGCAGTACTTC. J is TRBJ2-7 and V is TRBV28, with TRBD2 as a possible D gene (6 bases). Germline V gene lookup returns CDR1 MDHEN and CDR2 SYDVKM. The ends were cut back, 8 bases at V and 2 bases at J, with 13 bases in the middle. The CDR3 spans 13 residues.

The rearrangement uses TRBV7-8 and TRBJ2-2; TRBD1 matches 7 bases. This CDR3 region has 18 residues. From germline, CDR1 is SGHVS and CDR2 FQNEAQ. With V trimmed by 4 bases and J by 5 bases, 16 bases remained unmatched. The CDR3 sequence is CASSSLSYRGRGTGELFF. In nucleotides, the CDR3 is TGTGCCAGCAGCTCATTATCATACAGGGGAAGAGGGACCGGGGAGCTGTTTTTT.

This clone came up once. The rearrangement joins TRBV10-3 to TRBJ2-7; 9 positions match TRBD1. The CDR3 has 13 amino acids. Germline values: CDR1 ENHRY, CDR2 SYGVKD. V trimming: 9 bases; J trimming: 1 base; junction bases outside the gene matches: 4. The CDR3 DNA follows: TGTGCCATACGGGGACAGGGATCCTACGAGCAGTACTTC. Its translation is CAIRGQGSYEQYF.

The V and J genes are TRBV6-5 and TRBJ2-7; tentatively, D is TRBD2 (6 bases). Germline CDR1 MNHEY, CDR2 SVGAGI. V lost 5 bases, J lost 3 bases, and 14 bases lay in between. There are 14 residues in the CDR3. CDR3 in amino acids: CASSAPTGGYEQYF. DNA of the CDR3: TGTGCCAGCAGTGCCCCCACCGGGGGCTACGAGCAGTACTTC.